The present T cell receptor beta chain was sequenced within a study of monozygotic twins with inflammatory bowel disease. Each CDR3 protein gets one entry in TCRdb, which reprocessed the 5' RACE reads and gives no DNA. This table holds fewer than 550,000 distinct CDR3 sequences. CDR3 length equals 13 residues. CDR1 and CDR2 (germline): MNHEY, SMNVEV (reference sequence). The clonotype originates from a human donor with ulcerative colitis or Crohn's disease, or a healthy co-twin of an affected twin (not recorded which). Sequencing was carried out using blood. The J gene is TRBJ1-1, the V gene TRBV27; lacking DNA, the TRBD1 call made by TCRdb goes unchecked. CDR3 in amino acids: CASSFHRGGEAFF.